Following are 30 T cell receptor beta chains from one sample sequenced in a study of T-cell reconstitution after alpha-beta-depleted transplantation in children. TCRbeta library construction was performed incorporating unique molecular identifiers. One entry per CDR3 protein, called by TCRdb with MiXCR from the PCR reads. The sample records some 390,000 distinct CDR3 sequences, over 20% being singletons. The sequencing here drew on PBMCs from the stem cell graft donor, taken from the stem cell graft. Every receptor here comes from a human donor who donated a stem cell graft to a child with acute myeloid leukemia.

The V and J genes are TRBV3-1 and TRBJ2-1; D could derive from TRBD1 or TRBD2 (6 bases each). The CDR3 is 15 residues long. Germline V gives CDR1 LGHDT, CDR2 YNNKEL (reference sequence). Trimming stripped 7 bases from V and 0 bases from J, with 13 bases between. Written as DNA, the CDR3 is TGTGCCAGCACCACAGGGAGGAGCTCCTACAATGAGCAGTTCTTC. Translated: CASTTGRSSYNEQFF.

The V call is TRBV25-1, the J call TRBJ2-1, with TRBD1 matching over 9 bases. The CDR3 loop spans 16 amino acids. V was pared by 7 bases and J by 0 bases, with 7 bases of the junction left unmatched. Germline V lookup: CDR1 MGHDK, CDR2 SYGVNS. The CDR3: CASTPGQGSSYNEQFF. CDR3 sequence (DNA): TGTGCCAGCACCCCGGGACAGGGAAGCTCCTACAATGAGCAGTTCTTC.

This clonotype was seen ten or more times. The V call is TRBV20-1, the J call TRBJ2-3, with a tentative D call TRBD2 (5 bases). V was shortened by 2 bases and J by 1 base, with 10 bases between the two germline ends. This CDR3 has 14 amino acids. The V gene's germline CDR1 is DFQATT and CDR2 SNEGSKA (reference sequence). The DNA for the CDR3 is TGCAGTGCTAGAACGGGAATCGGCACAGATACGCAGTATTTT. Translating gives CSARTGIGTDTQYF.

This rearrangement joins TRBV20-1 to TRBJ2-7, with D possibly TRBD2 on 6 matching bases. Trimming shortened V by 5 bases and J by 3 bases, and 14 bases separated the two germline ends. The CDR3 covers 13 residues. In germline, CDR1 is DFQATT, CDR2 SNEGSKA (reference sequence). DNA of the CDR3: TGCAGTGCTGGGGGACTGGCAAACTACGAGCAGTACTTC. Residues: CSAGGLANYEQYF.

The V and J genes are TRBV24-1 and TRBJ2-5; 11 nucleotides agree with TRBD1. Looked up from germline, CDR1 is KGHDR and CDR2 is SFDVKD. After removal of 4 bases from V and 5 bases from J, the junction contained 8 bases not matched to a gene. There are 16 residues in the CDR3. The CDR3 loop is CATSEPPGQGEETQYF. The CDR3 nucleotides read TGTGCCACCAGTGAACCTCCGGGACAGGGGGAGGAGACCCAGTACTTC.

V and J are TRBV28 and TRBJ1-6; D is unresolved. The V gene's germline CDR1 is MDHEN and CDR2 SYDVKM. This CDR3 is built from 13 residues. V was shortened by 10 bases and J by 10 bases, with 17 bases between the two germline ends. The CDR3 spells CANQPQLGSPLHF. The CDR3 region has the DNA TGTGCCAACCAGCCCCAGCTTGGCTCACCCCTCCACTTT. The full variable domain, rest sourced from reference TRBV28 and TRBJ1-6, is DVKVTQSSRYLVKRTGEKVFLECVQDMDHENMFWYRQDPGLGLRLIYFSYDVKMKEKGDIPEGYSVSREKKERFSLILESASTNQTSMYLCANQPQLGSPLHFGNGTRLTVT.

This clonotype was detected many times. For the CDR3, the DNA is TGTGCCACCAGTGATTCCGGACTAGCGGGAGTTTATCATGAGCAGTTCTTC. Translated: CATSDSGLAGVYHEQFF. The chain joins TRBV24-1 to TRBJ2-1, with 13 positions matching TRBD2. V lost 2 bases, J lost 8 bases, and 8 bases stayed unmatched. The CDR3 runs 17 residues. Germline V gene lookup returns CDR1 KGHDR and CDR2 SFDVKD.

The rearrangement links TRBV5-5 to TRBJ2-7, with D tentatively TRBD1 (6 bases). Germline CDR1 is SGHKS and CDR2 is YYEKEE (reference sequence). The CDR3 is made up of 15 amino acids. The ends were cut back, 7 bases at V and 2 bases at J, with 19 bases in the middle. This CDR3 reads CASRPGQSPTYEQYF. In DNA, the CDR3 is TGTGCCAGCCGACCGGGACAATCGCCGACCTACGAGCAGTACTTC.

The chain combines TRBV20-1 with TRBJ2-7; 11 bases align to TRBD2. CDR1 and CDR2 from the germline V gene are DFQATT and SNEGSKA (reference sequence). V shed 2 bases, J shed 3 bases, and the junction held 6 bases outside the gene matches. CDR3 length equals 15 residues. CDR3 sequence: CSARTGTSGHYEQYF. The CDR3 DNA follows: TGCAGTGCTAGAACCGGGACTAGCGGCCACTACGAGCAGTACTTC.

The V gene is TRBV5-1, the J gene TRBJ2-7; D remains ambiguous. Germline CDR1 SGHRS, CDR2 YFSETQ. The length of the CDR3 is 13 residues. The V end was cut by 3 bases, the J end by 2 bases, with 9 bases between. The CDR3 DNA reads TGCGCCAGCAGCTGGTCAAACGCCTACGAGCAGTACTTC. This encodes CASSWSNAYEQYF.

The table lists this clonotype with many counts. The V gene is TRBV20-1, the J gene TRBJ2-1, with 7 positions matching TRBD2. The CDR3 has 17 residues. Germline CDR1 DFQATT, CDR2 SNEGSKA (reference sequence). V was clipped by 6 bases and J by 1 base; unmatched bases: 15. The CDR3 nucleotides read TGCAGTGCCCAACCTAGCGGTTATCAAGGATCCTACAATGAGCAGTTCTTC. Its translation is CSAQPSGYQGSYNEQFF.

The gene calls are TRBV12-3 or TRBV12-4 and TRBJ2-2; D is undetermined. The CDR3 runs 17 residues. V lost 2 bases and J 2 bases, leaving 15 bases between the germline ends. The CDR3 loop is CASSLTDPAPNTGELFF. The CDR3 nucleotides read TGTGCCAGCAGTTTAACGGACCCAGCGCCTAACACCGGGGAGCTGTTTTTT.

Comment on this clonotype: A much larger clone differs by one base, so this may be a read error. The chain carries TRBV29-1 and TRBJ2-7; 9 bases match TRBD1. This CDR3 has 12 amino acids. The germline V gene has CDR1 SQVTM and CDR2 ANQGSEA. CDR3 bases: TGCAGCTTTGAAACAGGGGGCGGCGAGCAGTACTTC. Its translation is CSFETGGGEQYF.

There are many counts of this clonotype. The V and J genes are TRBV29-1 and TRBJ2-7, with 9 bases matching TRBD1. CDR3 size: 17 residues. V trimming: 0 bases; J trimming: 3 bases; junction bases outside the gene matches: 12. Looked up from germline, CDR1 is SQVTM and CDR2 is ANQGSEA. CDR3 nucleotides: TGCAGCGTTGAAGAGAACTACGGGACAGGGACCTACTACGAGCAGTACTTC. This encodes CSVEENYGTGTYYEQYF.

The chain couples TRBV28 to TRBJ1-4; 9 bases line up with TRBD1. The CDR3 consists of 15 residues. Germline-derived CDR1 and CDR2 are MDHEN and SYDVKM. Trimming at V came to 4 bases and at J to 8 bases, leaving 8 bases not matched to a gene. The CDR3 region is CASSSPGQGREKLFF. The CDR3 nucleotides read TGTGCCAGCAGTTCACCGGGACAGGGAAGAGAAAAACTGTTTTTT.

This rearrangement joins TRBV29-1 to TRBJ2-7; 10 nucleotides agree with TRBD2. Germline CDR1 is SQVTM and CDR2 is ANQGSEA. The CDR3 runs 16 residues. V lost 3 bases to trimming and J lost 4 bases; unmatched junction nucleotides: 12. DNA of the CDR3: TGCAGCGTTGAGTGGGCCTTACTAGCGGGAAGGTACGAGCAGTACTTC. Protein: CSVEWALLAGRYEQYF.

This clonotype showed up just a few times. The CDR3 DNA sequence: TGTGCCATCAGTCTAGGAGTTGAGCAGTTCTTC. Protein product: CAISLGVEQFF. The chain links TRBV10-3 to TRBJ2-1; D uncertain. The germline gives CDR1 ENHRY, CDR2 SYGVKD. V gave up 5 bases and J gave up 9 bases, with 8 bases separating them. CDR3 length: 11 residues.

The chain uses TRBV29-1 and TRBJ2-7; possible D gene TRBD1, 6 bases. V shed 7 bases and J shed 2 bases, with 18 bases lying between them. Germline CDR1 SQVTM, CDR2 ANQGSEA. This CDR3 is 14 amino acids long. The CDR3 DNA sequence: TGCAGCGCTCTAAGGCAGGGGCCAACCTACGAGCAGTACTTC. Translated: CSALRQGPTYEQYF.

The table lists this clonotype with a few counts. The rearrangement uses TRBV12-3 or TRBV12-4 and TRBJ1-4; D remains ambiguous. V lost 8 bases and J 2 bases, leaving 6 bases between the germline ends. The length of the CDR3 is 12 residues. CDR3: CASAGTNEKLFF. The CDR3 DNA is TGTGCCAGCGCCGGGACTAATGAAAAACTGTTTTTT.

At least ten counts were recorded for this clonotype. The gene calls are TRBV30 and TRBJ2-5; weak D call: TRBD1 (5 bases). The length of the CDR3 is 13 residues. Germline CDR1 GTSNPN, CDR2 SVGIG (reference sequence). V gave up 3 bases and J gave up 1 base, with 9 bases separating them. This CDR3 reads CAWRRQFQETQYF. The CDR3 DNA is TGTGCCTGGAGGAGACAGTTCCAAGAGACCCAGTACTTC. The variable domain in full, with the rest retrieved from reference TRBV30 and TRBJ2-5, is SQTIHQWPATLVQPVGSPLSLECTVEGTSNPNLYWYRQAAGRGLQLLFYSVGIGQISSEVPQNLSASRPQDRQFILSSKKLLLSDSGFYLCAWRRQFQETQYFGPGTRLLVL.

V gene TRBV10-3 combines with J gene TRBJ2-1; 7 bases are a match to TRBD2. This CDR3 is 13 amino acids long. V gave up 4 bases and J gave up 5 bases; unmatched junction bases: 2. Looked up from germline, CDR1 is ENHRY and CDR2 is SYGVKD. Here the CDR3 DNA reads TGTGCCATCAGTGGCGGGAGTGACAATGAGCAGTTCTTC. Its translation is CAISGGSDNEQFF.

The gene calls are TRBV7-9 and TRBJ1-5; 8 bases fit TRBD1. Germline lookup yields CDR1 SEHNR and CDR2 FQNEAQ (reference sequence). The length of the CDR3 is 15 residues. With V trimmed by 4 bases and J by 4 bases, 6 bases remained unmatched. The chain's CDR3 is CASSSSDRVNQPQHF. As DNA, the CDR3 is TGTGCCAGCAGCTCCTCGGACAGGGTAAATCAGCCCCAGCATTTT.

This rearrangement joins TRBV3-1 to TRBJ2-5; weak D call: TRBD1 (5 bases). The CDR3 totals 14 residues. Trimming left V 3 bases short and J 5 bases short, with 13 bases between. CDR1 and CDR2 (germline): LGHDT, YNNKEL (reference sequence). CDR3 DNA: TGTGCCAGCAGCCATCGGCAGGGATGGGAGACCCAGTACTTC. It specifies CASSHRQGWETQYF.

The sample holds one count of this clonotype. This chain uses TRBV6-2 or TRBV6-3 with TRBJ1-2; 8 bases align to TRBD1. CDR1 and CDR2 (germline): MNHEY, SVGEGT. The CDR3 covers 18 residues. The junction had 13 bases not matched to a gene; V was cut back by 2 bases and J by 2 bases. CDR3 sequence (DNA): TGTGCCAGCAGTTACCCGGACACCCTTGGACAGGGAAACTATGGCTACACCTTC. This translates into CASSYPDTLGQGNYGYTF.

This clonotype was seen ten or more times. The chain links TRBV28 to TRBJ2-7; the D is unclear. The CDR3 spans 12 residues. Deletions cut 5 bases from V and 0 bases from J, with 5 bases between. From germline, CDR1 is MDHEN and CDR2 SYDVKM. The CDR3 spells CASSRASYEQYF. The CDR3 bases are TGTGCCAGCAGTAGGGCCTCCTACGAGCAGTACTTC. The variable domain in full, with the rest retrieved from reference TRBV28 and TRBJ2-7, is DVKVTQSSRYLVKRTGEKVFLECVQDMDHENMFWYRQDPGLGLRLIYFSYDVKMKEKGDIPEGYSVSREKKERFSLILESASTNQTSMYLCASSRASYEQYFGPGTRLTVT.

The chain employs TRBV29-1 and TRBJ2-3, with D maybe TRBD1 (5 bases). CDR3 length: 13 residues. Per the germline V gene, CDR1 is SQVTM and CDR2 is ANQGSEA. Trimming stripped 4 bases from V and 2 bases from J, with 10 bases between. The CDR3 nucleotides read TGCAGCGTTGCAGGCAGGGTCACAGATACGCAGTATTTT. This translates into CSVAGRVTDTQYF.

This clonotype was seen many times. The chain recombines TRBV7-2 with TRBJ1-5, with TRBD1 as a possible D gene (6 bases). The CDR3 consists of 16 residues. Between the trimmed V and J ends, which lost 5 bases and 0 bases, there was a span of 14 bases. Germline V gives CDR1 SGHTA, CDR2 FQGNSA. The CDR3 is CASSTGQPYSNQPQHF. CDR3 DNA sequence: TGTGCCAGCAGCACCGGACAGCCCTATAGCAATCAGCCCCAGCATTTT.

In its sample, this clonotype was seen many times. This chain connects TRBV12-3 or TRBV12-4 to TRBJ2-1; a weak D match, TRBD2 (6 bases). Trimming removed 3 bases at V and 0 bases at J, with 12 bases between. The CDR3 spans 16 residues. This CDR3 reads CASSFYFGSSYNEQFF. In nucleotides, the CDR3 is TGTGCCAGCAGTTTTTATTTCGGGAGCTCCTACAATGAGCAGTTCTTC.

This clonotype was seen only a few times. The rearrangement uses TRBV12-3 or TRBV12-4 and TRBJ2-3, with TRBD1 matching 7 bases. This CDR3 comprises 15 residues. The V segment lost 6 bases and the J segment 3 bases; nucleotides outside the gene matches: 9. The CDR3 DNA sequence: TGTGCCAGCAGGACGACAGGGTTCCCAACAGATACGCAGTATTTT. It encodes CASRTTGFPTDTQYF.

This chain uses TRBV25-1 with TRBJ2-7; 9 nucleotides agree with TRBD1. CDR3 length: 15 amino acids. Germline V gives CDR1 MGHDK, CDR2 SYGVNS. V lost 4 bases and J lost 6; bases outside the gene matches: 10. CDR3 DNA sequence: TGTGCCAGCAGTGTACAGGGGGCGCGTGCCGGCGAGCAGTACTTC. Translated, it gives CASSVQGARAGEQYF.